This TCR beta chain was recovered during a study of T cell responses to AZD1222 COVID-19 vaccine. Study-level points and caveats: Donors in the cohort were predominantly white British and more often female, and clonal diversity was possibly underestimated. Baseline antibody screening turned up just six or seven seropositive AZD1222 recipients. Variant regions that are unmutated are reportedly the target of nearly half of spike-specific TCRs.

The CDR3 sequence is 16 residues long. V was clipped by 2 bases and J by 0 bases, with 14 bases between them. The germline V gene has CDR1 SGHKS and CDR2 YYEKEE (reference sequence). TCRdb's table, derived via immunoSEQ multiplex PCR, lists solely in-frame clones and lacks some. The profile shows around 70,000 clones, more than 70% of them singletons. In regard to this clone: Its antigen is unknown.

Sequenced here: peripheral blood, sampled 28 days after the second dose of the MenACWY control vaccine. The chain employs TRBV5-5 and TRBJ1-1; no reliable D call. This TCR was sampled from an adult who received the MenACWY meningococcal vaccine as a control. The chain's CDR3 is CASSFGVSRLNTEAFF. CDR3 DNA: TGTGCCAGCAGCTTTGGTGTATCCCGCCTGAACACTGAAGCTTTCTTT.